Here is one TCR beta chain with its context. The antigen remains unidentified. This record belongs to a study of early T cells in non-severe SARS-CoV-2 infection. Study summary: Sequencing used unsorted whole-blood bulk RNA, so chains lack pairing. The study, taken as a whole, reports: Matching with VDJdb favored anti-spike CD8 responses (missing private and CD4 specificities).

The germline gives CDR1 MNHEY, CDR2 SVGAGI. The CDR3 is 12 amino acids. Trimming stripped 2 bases from V and 4 bases from J, with 6 bases between. Researchers attached unique molecular identifiers to individual cDNA molecules. TCRdb reprocessed the 5' RACE reads with MiXCR, giving one entry per CDR3 protein. The table includes about 66,000 distinct CDR3 sequences, around 9% detected once. This clonotype was obtained from an adult who was a healthcare worker with PCR-confirmed SARS-CoV-2 infection or an uninfected control (not recorded which). This chain connects TRBV6-5 to TRBJ2-7, with D tentatively TRBD2 (6 bases). The sample was whole blood. This CDR3 is CASSYRGYEQYF. In nucleotides, the CDR3 is TGTGCCAGCAGTTACCGGGGGTACGAGCAGTACTTC.